The 27 T cell receptor beta chains below come from one sample, sequenced in a study of cytomegalovirus exposure and HLA in healthy donors. Amplification used 60 Vbeta primers and 13 Jbeta primers. Sequencing was performed with immunoSEQ multiplex PCR; in TCRdb, only in-frame clones are kept and a portion is missing. In the table there are roughly 150,000 clones, roughly 80% of which are singletons. Sequencing was done on a sample of PBMCs. Every receptor here comes from a woman between 40 and 55 years old in good health and CMV-seropositive.

The chain combines TRBV7-2 with TRBJ1-2; tentative D call: TRBD1 (5 bases). V was clipped by 6 bases and J by 2 bases, with 22 bases between them. The CDR3 contains 17 residues. Germline values: CDR1 SGHTA, CDR2 FQGNSA. The CDR3 DNA is TGTGCCAGCAGACTCCAGGGTCCCGAGGAGGGGAACTATGGCTACACCTTC. Protein product: CASRLQGPEEGNYGYTF.

The genes are TRBV10-3 and TRBJ2-5; TRBD2 matches 11 bases. The CDR3 loop spans 14 amino acids. The V gene's germline CDR1 is ENHRY and CDR2 SYGVKD. V was clipped by 5 bases and J by 1 base; unmatched bases: 0. The CDR3 loop is CAISTSGSQETQYF. As DNA, the CDR3 is TGTGCCATCAGTACTAGCGGGAGCCAAGAGACCCAGTACTTC.

The chain links TRBV27 to TRBJ2-7, with D unresolved. CDR3 size: 15 residues. Germline V gene sequence: CDR1 MNHEY, CDR2 SMNVEV (reference sequence). V dropped 2 bases and J dropped 0 bases, with 11 bases sitting between them. DNA for the CDR3: TGTGCCAGCAGTTTAATAGCCGGCAGCTCCTACGAGCAGTACTTC. Translating gives CASSLIAGSSYEQYF.

V usage is TRBV27 and J usage is TRBJ1-5, with 11 nucleotides matching TRBD1. This CDR3 is built from 16 residues. The J segment lost 2 bases and the V segment lost 5 bases, leaving 5 bases of the junction unmatched. Germline CDR1 MNHEY, CDR2 SMNVEV (reference sequence). CDR3 coding DNA: TGTGCCAGCAGTCCATGGACAGGGGGCGGCAATCAGCCCCAGCATTTT. Its translation is CASSPWTGGGNQPQHF.

The V gene is TRBV7-2, the J gene TRBJ2-5, with 10 bases matching TRBD1. The CDR3 sequence is 17 residues long. Trimming cost V 5 bases and J 5 bases; bases outside gene matches: 14. The germline V gene encodes CDR1 SGHTA and CDR2 FQGNSA. This CDR3 is CASSLYRTGGSRETQYF. The CDR3 DNA follows: TGTGCCAGCAGCCTATATAGGACAGGGGGTTCGCGGGAGACCCAGTACTTC.

The chain links TRBV7-9 to TRBJ2-5; D is uncertain. Germline V CDR1 and CDR2: SEHNR, FQNEAQ (reference sequence). Trimming removed 7 bases from V and 2 bases from J, with 14 bases in between. The CDR3 sequence is 14 residues long. The CDR3, as DNA: TGTGCCAGCAACCTCCAGACGGAGCAAGAGACCCAGTACTTC. Translated: CASNLQTEQETQYF.

The CDR3 spells CASSSDRGSEKLFF. The CDR3 nucleotides are TGTGCCAGCAGTTCGGACAGGGGGTCCGAAAAACTGTTTTTT. The chain has TRBV28 and TRBJ1-4, with 10 bases that match TRBD1. In germline, CDR1 is MDHEN, CDR2 SYDVKM. V lost 4 bases and J lost 8; bases outside the gene matches: 4. The length of the CDR3 is 14 residues.

The chain joins TRBV7-2 to TRBJ2-5; D remains unclear. The J call may be mistaken, given a closer DNA end match to TRBJ2-7. Germline CDR1 is SGHTA and CDR2 is FQGNSA. The CDR3 is 15 residues long. Here the CDR3 DNA reads TGTGCCAGCAGCTTACAGGTGCAGCTTTTAGGCGAGCAGTACTTC. As protein: CASSLQVQLLGEQYF.

The chain recombines TRBV19 with TRBJ1-1; 9 bases are a match to TRBD1. V lost 4 bases and J lost 0; bases outside the gene matches: 6. This CDR3 is built from 16 residues. The germline V gene has CDR1 LNHDA and CDR2 SQIVND (reference sequence). CDR3 nucleotide sequence: TGTGCCAGTAGTAACCCGGGACAGGGCCTGAACACTGAAGCTTTCTTT. Encoded protein: CASSNPGQGLNTEAFF.

The chain carries TRBV5-5 and TRBJ2-5, with 9 bases lining up with TRBD1. Germline trimming cut 0 bases from V and 7 bases from J; bases unmatched to any gene: 4. The germline V gene encodes CDR1 SGHKS and CDR2 YYEKEE (reference sequence). The CDR3 runs 14 residues. The CDR3 spells CASSLDRGRGTQYF. In DNA, the CDR3 is TGTGCCAGCAGCTTGGACAGGGGGCGAGGGACCCAGTACTTC.

The chain uses TRBV5-8 and TRBJ2-3; 11 bases are shared with TRBD2. V dropped 3 bases and J dropped 3; count of bases not matched to a gene: 6. CDR3 size: 16 residues. Germline V gene sequence: CDR1 SGHTS, CDR2 YDEGEE. CDR3 DNA sequence: TGTGCCAGCAGCTCCGGGACTAGCGGACAGACAGATACGCAGTATTTT. Translating gives CASSSGTSGQTDTQYF.

This chain connects TRBV7-9 to TRBJ2-1; 8 nucleotides agree with TRBD2. This CDR3 has 16 amino acids. CDR1 SEHNR and CDR2 FQNEAQ come from the germline V gene (reference sequence). V trimming: 4 bases; J trimming: 7 bases; junction bases outside the gene matches: 12. The CDR3 sequence is CASSSLGLAKENEQFF. The CDR3 DNA reads as TGTGCCAGCAGCTCCCTAGGACTAGCAAAAGAGAATGAGCAGTTCTTC.

The chain combines TRBV28 with TRBJ1-6; 7 nucleotides align to TRBD1. This CDR3 contains 17 residues. V was clipped by 5 bases and J by 0 bases; unmatched bases: 7. Germline values: CDR1 MDHEN, CDR2 SYDVKM. Written as DNA, the CDR3 is TGTGCCAGCAGTGCAGGGGGTCTTAGCTCCTATAATTCACCCCTCCACTTT. This sequence encodes CASSAGGLSSYNSPLHF. Full variable domain (missing parts from reference TRBV28 and TRBJ1-6): DVKVTQSSRYLVKRTGEKVFLECVQDMDHENMFWYRQDPGLGLRLIYFSYDVKMKEKGDIPEGYSVSREKKERFSLILESASTNQTSMYLCASSAGGLSSYNSPLHFGNGTRLTVT.

In this sample, this clone turned up once. The chain is built from TRBV11-3 and TRBJ1-1; 12 nucleotides agree with TRBD1. The CDR3 loop spans 15 amino acids. In germline, CDR1 is SGHNT, CDR2 YENEEA. V shed 5 bases, J shed 5 bases, and the junction held 6 bases outside the gene matches. The CDR3 nucleotides read TGTGCCAGCAGCCGGGACAGGGGGCCGGGGACTGAAGCTTTCTTT. Amino acids: CASSRDRGPGTEAFF. The variable domain in full, completed from reference TRBV11-3 and TRBJ1-1, reads EAGVVQSPRYKIIEKKQPVAFWCNPISGHNTLYWYLQNLGQGPELLIRYENEEAVDDSQLPKDRFSAERLKGVDSTLKIQPAELGDSAVYLCASSRDRGPGTEAFFGQGTRLTVV.

V gene TRBV4-3 combines with J gene TRBJ2-3; 11 nucleotides agree with TRBD2. The CDR3 runs to 17 residues. Germline values: CDR1 LGHNA, CDR2 YSLEER. J lost 1 base, V lost 0 bases, and 3 bases had no gene match. The CDR3 sequence: CASSQDLTSGGTDTQYF. The CDR3 region has the DNA TGCGCCAGCAGCCAAGATTTGACTAGCGGGGGCACAGATACGCAGTATTTT.

The V call is TRBV27, the J call TRBJ2-5, with a possible D match to TRBD1 (5 bases). Looked up from germline, CDR1 is MNHEY and CDR2 is SMNVEV (reference sequence). The V end was cut by 4 bases, the J end by 4 bases, with 16 bases between. The CDR3 loop spans 15 amino acids. In DNA form, the CDR3 reads TGTGCCAGCAGTTCGATCCGGGCTAGGGGAGAGACCCAGTACTTC. This codes for CASSSIRARGETQYF.

J is TRBJ2-5 and V is TRBV5-6; D may be TRBD1 (5 bases). The assigned J gene may be wrong: the sequence end matches TRBJ2-7 better. Per germline, CDR1 SGHDT and CDR2 YYEEEE. CDR3 length: 13 residues. In nucleotides, the CDR3 is TGTGCCAGCAGCGAGGCAGGGATCTACGAGCAGTACTTC. It encodes CASSEAGIYEQYF.

The table lists this clone with a count of one. This same CDR3 is encoded by further DNA sequences in the sample. V gene TRBV14 combines with J gene TRBJ2-7, with 7 positions matching TRBD2. There are 14 residues in the CDR3. The trim removed 4 bases at V and 4 bases at J, leaving 7 bases unmatched. The germline V gene has CDR1 SGHDN and CDR2 FVKESK. DNA for the CDR3: TGTGCCAGCAGCCTGGGGGGGGGAACTTACGAGCAGTACTTC. It is translated as CASSLGGGTYEQYF.

This clone was observed a handful of times. The chain uses TRBV21-1 and TRBJ2-6; the table's D call of TRBD1 was not tested on the DNA. TRBV21-1 is a documented pseudogene. This CDR3 region has 17 residues. The CDR3 nucleotides read TGTGCCAGCAGCTCCAATTCTCAGGGTGCAGGGGCCAACGTCCTGACTTTC. Encoded protein: CASSSNSQGAGANVLTF.

This chain connects TRBV28 to TRBJ2-7, with D unresolved. CDR1 MDHEN and CDR2 SYDVKM come from the germline V gene. V gave up 2 bases and J gave up 2 bases, with 7 bases separating them. The CDR3 is 13 residues long. The CDR3 DNA is TGTGCCAGCAGTTTAAACAGAGCCTACGAGCAGTACTTC. This gives the protein CASSLNRAYEQYF.

Worth noting for this clone: Other DNA sequences from this sample encode an identical CDR3 as well. The V and J genes are TRBV6-6 and TRBJ2-1; D might be TRBD2 (6 bases). Trimming left V 1 base short and J 4 bases short, with 11 bases between. The CDR3 has 15 amino acids. Germline V gene lookup returns CDR1 MNHNY and CDR2 SVGAGI (reference sequence). The CDR3: CASSYLAVAYNEQFF. CDR3 nucleotide sequence: TGTGCCAGCAGTTACTTAGCGGTAGCTTACAATGAGCAGTTCTTC.

This sequence joins TRBV28 and TRBJ1-5; 8 bases map to TRBD1. The germline V gene encodes CDR1 MDHEN and CDR2 SYDVKM. V lost 5 bases, J lost 6 bases, and 6 bases stayed unmatched. The CDR3 runs to 14 residues. The CDR3 region has the DNA TGTGCCAGCAGTCCCGACAGGGGAGGTCAGCCCCAGCATTTT. It translates to CASSPDRGGQPQHF.

The chain links TRBV7-9 to TRBJ2-7; 8 bases agree with TRBD2. Losses at the gene ends were 7 bases for V and 4 bases for J; bases not matched to a gene: 6. CDR1 and CDR2 (germline): SEHNR, FQNEAQ (reference sequence). CDR3 length equals 13 residues. The CDR3 here is CASTGLAGYEQYF. The CDR3 bases are TGTGCCAGCACCGGACTAGCTGGGTACGAGCAGTACTTC.

The chain joins TRBV28 to TRBJ2-5; the D gene is possibly TRBD2 (6 bases). The CDR3 is 14 residues long. Germline V gives CDR1 MDHEN, CDR2 SYDVKM. V lost 5 bases, J lost 5 bases, and 15 bases lay in between. The CDR3 nucleotides are TGTGCCAGCAGTACCCCCCGGGAGAGGGAGACCCAGTACTTC. Its protein is CASSTPRERETQYF.

This chain uses TRBV27 with TRBJ2-7, with 7 bases matching TRBD1. Trimming took 5 bases from V and 2 from J; bases not matched to a gene: 18. CDR3 size: 18 residues. CDR1 and CDR2 (germline): MNHEY, SMNVEV (reference sequence). CDR3 nucleotide sequence: TGTGCCAGCAGTAACGGGGACAGTTATATCCAAGGAACCTACGAGCAGTACTTC. Translated: CASSNGDSYIQGTYEQYF.

The chain combines TRBV7-9 with TRBJ1-2; TRBD1 aligns across 9 bases. V was clipped by 4 bases and J by 6 bases; unmatched bases: 6. The CDR3 runs to 14 residues. Germline V gene lookup returns CDR1 SEHNR and CDR2 FQNEAQ (reference sequence). The CDR3 protein is CASSSSDRGDGYTF. For the CDR3, the DNA is TGTGCCAGCAGCTCCTCGGACAGGGGCGATGGCTACACCTTC. Full variable domain (remainder filled in from reference TRBV7-9 and TRBJ1-2): DTGVSQNPRHKITKRGQNVTFRCDPISEHNRLYWYRQTLGQGPEFLTYFQNEAQLEKSRLLSDRFSAERPKGSFSTLEIQRTEQGDSAMYLCASSSSDRGDGYTFGSGTRLTVV.

V and J are TRBV5-1 and TRBJ2-2; 8 bases agree with TRBD1. The CDR3 is 16 residues long. The V gene end was trimmed by 1 base and the J gene end by 1 base; junction bases not matched to a gene: 3. Germline V gene data show CDR1 as SGHRS and CDR2 as YFSETQ. CDR3 sequence: CASSLLGQGNTGELFF. The DNA for the CDR3 is TGCGCCAGCAGCTTGTTAGGACAGGGGAACACCGGGGAGCTGTTTTTT.